The TCR beta chain under discussion was sequenced for a study of T cells in Graves' hyperthyroidism and ophthalmopathy. Study conclusions and caveats: Blood also contained most expanded thyroid clonotypes above 0.001.

The germline V and J ends were trimmed by 0 bases and 2 bases, with 8 bases remaining between them. CDR1 is PRHDT, CDR2 FYEKMQ, per germline (reference sequence). The CDR3 runs 14 residues. What was amplified from RNA transcripts were TCR beta CDR3 regions. The TCR CDR3 first-round RT-PCR relied on the HTBI primer set. TCRdb ran MiXCR on the multiplex PCR reads and lists one entry per CDR3 protein. In the table there are hundreds of thousands of distinct CDR3 sequences, around 14% of which are singletons. Stable disease denoted Graves' hyperthyroidism without ophthalmopathy progression within 18 months. Exclusion criteria comprised uncontrolled infection, other autoimmune disease, pregnancy or lactation. This clonotype occurred many times. Its antigen remains unidentified.

This clonotype originated in a woman under 30 with Graves' hyperthyroidism. Sequenced: blood. The J gene is TRBJ2-7, the V gene TRBV13; perhaps TRBD1 as D (6 bases). CDR3 loop: CASSLGSGAYEQYF. In DNA, the CDR3 is TGTGCCAGCAGCTTAGGTTCAGGGGCCTACGAGCAGTACTTC.